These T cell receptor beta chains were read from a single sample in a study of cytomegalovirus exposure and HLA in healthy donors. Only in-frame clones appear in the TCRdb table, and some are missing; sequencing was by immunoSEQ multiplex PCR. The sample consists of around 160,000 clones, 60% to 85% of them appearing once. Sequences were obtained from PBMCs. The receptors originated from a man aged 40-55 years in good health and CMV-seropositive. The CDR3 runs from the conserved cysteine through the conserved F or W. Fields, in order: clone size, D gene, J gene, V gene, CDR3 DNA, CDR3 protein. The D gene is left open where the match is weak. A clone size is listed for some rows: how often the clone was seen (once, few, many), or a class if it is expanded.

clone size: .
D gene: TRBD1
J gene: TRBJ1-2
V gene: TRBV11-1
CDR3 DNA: TGTGCCAGCAGCTTTGCGACAGGGGCCCTTAACTATGGCTACACCTTC
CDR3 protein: CASSFATGALNYGYTF

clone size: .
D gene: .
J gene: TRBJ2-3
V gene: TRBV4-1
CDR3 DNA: TGCGCCAGCAGCCAAGGGACATCCAGCACAGATACGCAGTATTTT
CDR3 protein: CASSQGTSSTDTQYF

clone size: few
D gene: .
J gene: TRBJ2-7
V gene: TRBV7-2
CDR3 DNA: TGTGCCAGCAGCTCAGCATTTGGACGTTCTAGCGAGCAGTACTTC
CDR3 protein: CASSSAFGRSSEQYF

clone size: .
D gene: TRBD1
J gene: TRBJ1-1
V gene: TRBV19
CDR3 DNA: TGTGCCAGTAGTATACTACAGGGGGCCGAAGCTTTCTTT
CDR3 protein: CASSILQGAEAFF

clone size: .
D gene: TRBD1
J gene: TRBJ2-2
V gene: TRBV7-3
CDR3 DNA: TGTGCCAGCAGCTTATACCAGGGGGCCACCGGGGAGCTGTTTTTT
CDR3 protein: CASSLYQGATGELFF

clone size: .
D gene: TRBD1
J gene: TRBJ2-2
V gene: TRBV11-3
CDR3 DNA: TGTGCCAGCAGCTGGGGGACAGGGAGCGGGGAGCTGTTTTTT
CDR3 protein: CASSWGTGSGELFF

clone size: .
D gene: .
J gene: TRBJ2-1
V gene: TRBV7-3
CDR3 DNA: TGTGCCAGCAGCTTAAGTTTCAACCAAGGCGGAAGTGAGCAGTTCTTC
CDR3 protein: CASSLSFNQGGSEQFF

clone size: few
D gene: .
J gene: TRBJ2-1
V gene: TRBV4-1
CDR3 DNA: TGCGCCAGAGACCTCGGGGAGGCTAAGCGGGTCTGGCCAGGTGAGCAGTTCTTC
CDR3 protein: CARDLGEAKRVWPGEQFF

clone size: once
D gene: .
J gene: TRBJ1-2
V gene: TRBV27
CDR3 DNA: TGTGCCAGCGCGGCCCGAACTAACTATGGCTACACCTTC
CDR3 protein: CASAARTNYGYTF

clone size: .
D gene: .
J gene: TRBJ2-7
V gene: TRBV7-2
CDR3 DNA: TGTGCCAGCAGCGCAATCTCAACCGGCTACGAGCAGTACTTC
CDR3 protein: CASSAISTGYEQYF

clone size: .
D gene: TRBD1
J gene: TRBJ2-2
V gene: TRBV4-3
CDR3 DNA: TGCGCCAGCAGCCAACACCTCGGGGACAGTAACACCGGGGAGCTGTTTTTT
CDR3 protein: CASSQHLGDSNTGELFF

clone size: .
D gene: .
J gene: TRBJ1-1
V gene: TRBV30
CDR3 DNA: TGTGCCTGGAGTTCGGGTACAGGGCTTCCTGAAGCTTTCTTT
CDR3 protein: CAWSSGTGLPEAFF

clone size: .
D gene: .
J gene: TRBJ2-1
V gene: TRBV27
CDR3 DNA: TGTGCCAGCAGTTCTAGTTTTGGTGAGCAGTTCTTC
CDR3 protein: CASSSSFGEQFF

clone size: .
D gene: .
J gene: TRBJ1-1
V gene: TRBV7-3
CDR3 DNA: TGTGCCAGCAGCTTAAGTGCGAGGAACACTGAAGCTTTCTTT
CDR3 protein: CASSLSARNTEAFF

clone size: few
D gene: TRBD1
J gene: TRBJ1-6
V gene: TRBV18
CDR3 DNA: TGTGCCAGCTCACCAAGACAGGGGGGTTCACCCCTCCACTTT
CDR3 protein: CASSPRQGGSPLHF

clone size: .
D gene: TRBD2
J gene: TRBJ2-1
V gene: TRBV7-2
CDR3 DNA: TGTGCCAGCAGCCGATTCGGGACTAGCGGGGGTGGGGAGCAGTTCTTC
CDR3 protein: CASSRFGTSGGGEQFF

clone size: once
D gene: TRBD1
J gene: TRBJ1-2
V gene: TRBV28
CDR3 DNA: TGTGCCAGCAGCGAGAGACAGGGGGCGATGAACTATGGCTACACCTTC
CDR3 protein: CASSERQGAMNYGYTF

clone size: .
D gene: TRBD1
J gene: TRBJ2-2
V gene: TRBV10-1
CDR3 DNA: TGCGCCAGCGGGGGACAGGGGCTCGGGGAGCTGTTTTTT
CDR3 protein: CASGGQGLGELFF

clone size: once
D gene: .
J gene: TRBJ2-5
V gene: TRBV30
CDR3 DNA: TGTGCCTGGACAGGGGCCGAGACCCAGTACTTC
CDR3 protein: CAWTGAETQYF

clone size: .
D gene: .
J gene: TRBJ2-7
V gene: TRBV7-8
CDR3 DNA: TGTGCCAGCAACTCGCACGGGCGGGTTGGGGAGCAGTACTTC
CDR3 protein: CASNSHGRVGEQYF

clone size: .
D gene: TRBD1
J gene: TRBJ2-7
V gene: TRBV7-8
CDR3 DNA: TGTGCCAGCAGCTTAGCGGGGACAGGGACCTACGAGCAGTACTTC
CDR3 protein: CASSLAGTGTYEQYF

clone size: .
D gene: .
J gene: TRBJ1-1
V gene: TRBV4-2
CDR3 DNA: TGTGCCAGCAGCCCACGGGGTAGTGCTGAAGCTTTCTTT
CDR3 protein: CASSPRGSAEAFF

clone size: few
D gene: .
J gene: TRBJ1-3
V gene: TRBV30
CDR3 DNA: TGTGCCTGGGGCCGACAGGTGGGAAACACCATATATTTT
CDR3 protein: CAWGRQVGNTIYF

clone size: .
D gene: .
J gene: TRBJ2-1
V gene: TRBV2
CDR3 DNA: TGTGCCAGCAGTGACTATGAGCAGTTCTTC
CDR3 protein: CASSDYEQFF

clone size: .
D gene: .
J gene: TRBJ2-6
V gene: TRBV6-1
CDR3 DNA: TGTGCCAGCAGTGAACTATCGGCTGGGGGGGCGCAGTTCGCTGGGGCCAACGTCCTGACTTTC
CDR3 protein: CASSELSAGGAQFAGANVLTF

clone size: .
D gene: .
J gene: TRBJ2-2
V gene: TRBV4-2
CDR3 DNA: TGTGCCAGCAGCCCCAGGGTCATCACCGGGGAGCTGTTTTTT
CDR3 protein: CASSPRVITGELFF

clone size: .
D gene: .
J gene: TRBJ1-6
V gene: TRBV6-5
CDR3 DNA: TGTGCCAGCAGTTACTCCAGGGGACATAATTCACCCCTCCACTTT
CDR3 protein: CASSYSRGHNSPLHF

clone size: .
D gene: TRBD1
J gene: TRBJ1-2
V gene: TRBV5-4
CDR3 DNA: TGTGCCAGCAGCTTGGACCCGGGACAGGGCACCCTCTATGGCTACACCTTC
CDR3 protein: CASSLDPGQGTLYGYTF

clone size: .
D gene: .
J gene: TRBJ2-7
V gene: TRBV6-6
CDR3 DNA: TGTGCCAGCAGTTACTCGATATCAGAGGGTTACGAGCAGTACTTC
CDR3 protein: CASSYSISEGYEQYF

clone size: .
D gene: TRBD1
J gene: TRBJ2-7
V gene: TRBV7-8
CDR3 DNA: TGTGCCAGCAGCTTGCGGACAGGGTGGATAGTCGACGAGCAGTACTTC
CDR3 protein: CASSLRTGWIVDEQYF

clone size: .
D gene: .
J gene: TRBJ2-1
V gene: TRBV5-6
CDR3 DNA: TGTGCCAGCAGCTTGGACAATTACAATGAGCAGTTCTTC
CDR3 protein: CASSLDNYNEQFF

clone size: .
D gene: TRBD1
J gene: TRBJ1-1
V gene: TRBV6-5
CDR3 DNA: TGTGCCAGCAGTTACGGGGGGACAGGGGCCGCTGAAGCTTTCTTT
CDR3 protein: CASSYGGTGAAEAFF

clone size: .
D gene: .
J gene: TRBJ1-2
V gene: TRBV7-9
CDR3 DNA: TGTGCCAGCAGCCCCCCCAGCGGGTGGCCCGTCGGCACCTTC
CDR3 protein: CASSPPSGWPVGTF

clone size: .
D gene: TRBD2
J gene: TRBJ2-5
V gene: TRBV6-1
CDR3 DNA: TGTGCCAGCAGTGGGACTAGCGGGAGTTGGACCCAGTACTTC
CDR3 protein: CASSGTSGSWTQYF

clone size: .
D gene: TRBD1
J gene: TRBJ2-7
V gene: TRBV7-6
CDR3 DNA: TGTGCCAGCAGCCGAGGACAGGGAAAAGGATACGAGCAGTACTTC
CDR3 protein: CASSRGQGKGYEQYF

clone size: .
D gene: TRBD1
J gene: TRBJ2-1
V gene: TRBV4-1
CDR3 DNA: TGCGCCAGCAGCCAAGTAGATCAGGGGGCGTACAATGAGCAGTTCTTC
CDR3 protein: CASSQVDQGAYNEQFF

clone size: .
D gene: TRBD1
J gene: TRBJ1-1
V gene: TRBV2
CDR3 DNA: TGTGCCAGCGTTAGACAGGGGACGAACACTGAAGCTTTCTTT
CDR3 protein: CASVRQGTNTEAFF

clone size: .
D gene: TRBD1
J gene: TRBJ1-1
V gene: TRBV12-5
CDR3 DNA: TGTGCTAGTGGTTTAATCACAGGGGGAGAAGCTTTCTTT
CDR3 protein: CASGLITGGEAFF

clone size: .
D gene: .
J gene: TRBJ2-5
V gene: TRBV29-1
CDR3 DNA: TGCAGCGTTGAACTCAGGCGACAGACCCAGTACTTC
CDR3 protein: CSVELRRQTQYF

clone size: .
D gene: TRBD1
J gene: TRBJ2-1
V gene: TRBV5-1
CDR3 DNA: TGCGCCAGCAGCCTCTCCGGGACAGGGGACAATGAGCAGTTCTTC
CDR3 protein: CASSLSGTGDNEQFF

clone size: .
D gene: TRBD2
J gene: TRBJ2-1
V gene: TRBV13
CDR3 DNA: TGTGCCAGTACAGCGGGAGATGGCGAGCAGTTCTTC
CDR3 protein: CASTAGDGEQFF

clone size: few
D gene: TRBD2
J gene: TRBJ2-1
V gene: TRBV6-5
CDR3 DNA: TGTGCCAGCAGTCTTACTAGCGAGGGCTACAATGAGCAGTTCTTC
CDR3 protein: CASSLTSEGYNEQFF

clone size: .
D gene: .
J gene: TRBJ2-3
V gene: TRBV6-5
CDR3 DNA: TGTGCCAGCAGTCTCTCAGATACGCAGTATTTT
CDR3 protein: CASSLSDTQYF